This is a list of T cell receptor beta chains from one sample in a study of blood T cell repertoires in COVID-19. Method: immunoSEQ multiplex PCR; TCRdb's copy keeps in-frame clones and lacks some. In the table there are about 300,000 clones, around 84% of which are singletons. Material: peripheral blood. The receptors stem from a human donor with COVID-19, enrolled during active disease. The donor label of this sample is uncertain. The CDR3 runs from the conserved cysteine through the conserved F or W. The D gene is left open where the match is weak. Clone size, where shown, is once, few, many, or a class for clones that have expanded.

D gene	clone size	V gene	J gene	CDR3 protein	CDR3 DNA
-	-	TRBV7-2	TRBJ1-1	CASSLEGRSTEAFF	TGTGCCAGCAGCTTGGAGGGGCGGAGCACTGAAGCTTTCTTT
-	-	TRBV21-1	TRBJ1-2	CASSKALGTDYGYTF	TGTGCCAGCAGCAAAGCGCTTGGGACAGACTATGGCTACACCTTC
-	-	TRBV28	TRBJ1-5	CASSWLNSNQPQHF	TGTGCCAGCAGTTGGTTGAACTCCAATCAGCCCCAGCATTTT
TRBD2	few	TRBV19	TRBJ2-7	CASSFPGTSGYEQYF	TGTGCCAGTAGCTTCCCCGGGACTAGCGGATACGAGCAGTACTTC
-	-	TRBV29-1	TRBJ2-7	CSVKGVPSYEQYF	TGCAGCGTAAAGGGGGTACCCTCCTACGAGCAGTACTTC
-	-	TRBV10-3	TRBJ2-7	CAISDLSNSNEQYF	TGTGCCATCAGTGACCTTTCTAACAGTAACGAGCAGTACTTC
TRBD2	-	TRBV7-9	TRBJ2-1	CASSSGGTGTWQFF	TGTGCCAGCAGCTCGGGGGGGACCGGGACTTGGCAGTTCTTC
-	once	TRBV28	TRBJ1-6	CASSSRDTGWNSPLHF	TGTGCCAGCAGTTCCCGGGACACGGGCTGGAATTCACCCCTCCACTTT
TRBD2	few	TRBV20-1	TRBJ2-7	CSASDAAGVVYEQYF	TGCAGTGCTAGTGATGCAGCGGGAGTTGTGTACGAGCAGTACTTC
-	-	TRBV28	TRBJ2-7	CASSSTAARHEQYF	TGTGCCAGCAGTTCCACGGCGGCGAGGCACGAGCAGTACTTC
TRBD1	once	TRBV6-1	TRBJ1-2	CASSVPGQGAQRLNYGYTF	TGTGCCAGCAGTGTCCCGGGACAGGGGGCCCAACGACTTAACTATGGCTACACCTTC
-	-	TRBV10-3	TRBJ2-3	CATSGGTSTDTQYF	TGTGCCACCAGTGGTGGGACTAGCACAGATACGCAGTATTTT
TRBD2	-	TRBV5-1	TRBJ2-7	CASSPSSGSEYEQYF	TGCGCCAGCAGCCCCTCTAGCGGGAGTGAGTACGAGCAGTACTTC
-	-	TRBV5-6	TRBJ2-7	CASSRAGPDEQYF	TGTGCCAGCAGCAGGGCGGGGCCTGACGAGCAGTACTTC
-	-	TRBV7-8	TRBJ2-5	CASRPPGRKTQYF	TGTGCCAGCAGACCCCCTGGGAGAAAGACCCAGTACTTC
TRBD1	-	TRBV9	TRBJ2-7	CASSGRDSLEQYF	TGTGCCAGCAGCGGCCGGGACAGCCTCGAGCAGTACTTC
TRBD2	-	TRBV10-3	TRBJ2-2	CAMTSEPGGELFF	TGTGCCATGACTAGCGAGCCTGGCGGGGAGCTGTTTTTT
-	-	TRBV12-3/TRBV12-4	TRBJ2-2	CASLFEVTGELFF	TGTGCCAGCCTCTTTGAGGTGACCGGGGAGCTGTTTTTT
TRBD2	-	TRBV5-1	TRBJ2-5	CASSLAGVIETQYF	TGCGCCAGCAGCCTAGCGGGAGTAATCGAGACCCAGTACTTC
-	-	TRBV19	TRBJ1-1	CASSPQRDTEAFF	TGTGCCAGTAGTCCGCAGCGTGACACTGAAGCTTTCTTT
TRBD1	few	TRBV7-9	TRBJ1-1	CASSEMGQVNTEAFF	TGTGCCAGCAGCGAAATGGGACAGGTGAACACTGAAGCTTTCTTT
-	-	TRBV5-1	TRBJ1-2	CASSPEGDFYYGYTF	TGCGCCAGCAGCCCCGAGGGAGATTTCTACTATGGCTACACCTTC
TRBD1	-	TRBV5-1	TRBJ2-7	CASSQAGQDYSYEQYF	TGCGCCAGCAGCCAGGCGGGACAGGATTACTCCTACGAGCAGTACTTC
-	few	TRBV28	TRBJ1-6	CASLGGIGSPLHF	TGTGCCAGCTTAGGGGGAATTGGGTCACCCCTCCACTTT
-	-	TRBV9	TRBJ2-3	CASSVGAGSTDTQYF	TGTGCCAGCAGCGTAGGGGCTGGTAGCACAGATACGCAGTATTTT
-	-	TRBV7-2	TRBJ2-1	CASSLALSTFGGRLTYNEQFF	TGTGCCAGCAGCTTAGCCCTCTCCACTTTTGGTGGGAGATTAACCTACAATGAGCAGTTCTTC
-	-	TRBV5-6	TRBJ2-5	CASSSGYHQETQYF	TGTGCCAGCAGCTCAGGGTACCACCAAGAGACCCAGTACTTC
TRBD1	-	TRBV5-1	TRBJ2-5	CASSRQGVGGETQYF	TGCGCCAGCAGCCGACAGGGGGTAGGAGGAGAGACCCAGTACTTC
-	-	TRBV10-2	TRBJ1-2	CASSESTGVGYGYTF	TGCGCCAGCAGTGAGTCGACAGGAGTTGGGTATGGCTACACCTTC